This is a list of T cell receptor beta chains from one sample in a study of glioma-infiltrating T cells after dendritic cell vaccination. Using immunoSEQ multiplex PCR, the repertoire was profiled, and TCRdb retains in-frame clones only, with some absent. The table lists roughly 3,100 clones, almost 80% of them singletons, with around 4.5% in the top ten. The sample here was tumor tissue, taken before dendritic cell vaccination. The receptor source for this set is a human donor with glioblastoma. CDR3s include the opening cysteine and the closing phenylalanine or tryptophan. Fields, in order: V gene, clone size, D gene, J gene, CDR3 DNA, CDR3 protein. D genes are given only for firm matches. Size is stated for part of the rows, as once, few or many counts, or as a class when the clone is expanded.

>TRBV7-2|-|-|TRBJ1-5
TGTGCCAGCAGCCAGAGGAGGGTTTTCCAGCCCCAGCATTTT
CASSQRRVFQPQHF
>TRBV13|few|TRBD2|TRBJ2-1
TGTGCCAGCAGCCGCCCCACTAGCGGGGGCCGGTATGAGCAGTTCTTC
CASSRPTSGGRYEQFF
>TRBV9|-|TRBD2|TRBJ2-7
TGTGCCAGCAGCGTAGAACCGGGGGGACCCTACGAGCAGTACTTC
CASSVEPGGPYEQYF
>TRBV4-3|-|TRBD1|TRBJ2-2
TGCGCCAGCAGCCAGCGGACAGGCAACACCGGGGAGCTGTTTTTT
CASSQRTGNTGELFF
>TRBV7-9|-|TRBD1|TRBJ1-2
TGTGCCAGCAGCTTAGTTTCAGGGGGCGACTATGGCTACACCTTC
CASSLVSGGDYGYTF
>TRBV19|-|-|TRBJ2-6
TGTGCCAGTAGTAGTGGACAGCCCCTCTCTGGGGCCAACGTCCTGACTTTC
CASSSGQPLSGANVLTF
>TRBV18|-|TRBD1|TRBJ1-1
TGTGCCAGCTCACCAGGGACAGGGAGCTTCGGGACTGAAGCTTTCTTT
CASSPGTGSFGTEAFF
>TRBV9|-|-|TRBJ1-5
TGTGCCAGCAGCCCAACCCCCACAGGAAATCAGCCCCAGCATTTT
CASSPTPTGNQPQHF
>TRBV10-1|-|TRBD1|TRBJ2-2
TGCGCCAGCAGTGAGCTCGGGACAGGGAAAACCGGGGAGCTGTTTTTT
CASSELGTGKTGELFF
>TRBV20-1|-|-|TRBJ2-1
TGCAGCCCGGGCTCCTACAATGAGCAGTTCTTC
CSPGSYNEQFF
>TRBV7-9|-|-|TRBJ2-1
TGTGCCAGCAGCCCTAGGGGGGGGAGCTCCTACAATGAGCAGTTCTTC
CASSPRGGSSYNEQFF
>TRBV14|few|-|TRBJ1-4
TGTGCCAGCAGCCGAGCTTTCGGCAGGAATGAAAAACTGTTTTTT
CASSRAFGRNEKLFF
>TRBV9|few|-|TRBJ1-6
TGTGCCAGCAGCGTAGCGGCGGGTTCACCCCTCCACTTT
CASSVAAGSPLHF
>TRBV11-2|-|-|TRBJ1-1
TGTGCCAGCAGCTTAGGAGCAGGGATTCGGGCTTTCTTT
CASSLGAGIRAFF
>TRBV11-3|-|TRBD1|TRBJ2-7
TGTGCCAGCAGGAACAGACAGGGGGAAGGGCAGTACTTC
CASRNRQGEGQYF
>TRBV10-1|-|-|TRBJ1-5
TGCGCCAGCAGTGCGGTTTATAGCAATCAGCCCCAGCATTTT
CASSAVYSNQPQHF
>TRBV29-1|few|TRBD2|TRBJ2-5
TGCAGCGTTGAGGCTAGCGGGGGATTTGGGACCCAGTACTTC
CSVEASGGFGTQYF
>TRBV6-1|-|-|TRBJ2-1
TGTGCCAGCAGCGCGGGGGCCCTCGATGAGCAGTTCTTC
CASSAGALDEQFF
>TRBV7-8|-|-|TRBJ2-7
TGTGCCAGCAGCTTAGCGGAAGCGAGGGAGCAGTACTTC
CASSLAEAREQYF
>TRBV5-1|once|-|TRBJ1-4
TGCGCCAGCAGCTCGACCACTAGGCGGGAAAAACTGTTTTTT
CASSSTTRREKLFF
>TRBV28|few|-|TRBJ1-5
TGTGCCAGCAGTAGTGGAGGCAATCAGCCCCAGCATTTT
CASSSGGNQPQHF
>TRBV7-2|-|-|TRBJ1-2
TGTGCCAGCAGCCTAGCTGCACAGCCATATGGCTACACCTTC
CASSLAAQPYGYTF
>TRBV10-2|-|-|TRBJ1-1
TGCGCCAGCAGTGAGAGGGCGCGGGGTGAAGCTTTCTTT
CASSERARGEAFF
>TRBV11-1|few|TRBD2|TRBJ2-7
TGTGCCAGCAGCCACAATAGACTAGCGGGGAGCTCCTACGAGCAGTACTTC
CASSHNRLAGSSYEQYF
>TRBV6-5|-|-|TRBJ1-1
TGTGCCAGCAGTTACTCTGGGGTGCGGGGGAACACTGAAGCTTTCTTT
CASSYSGVRGNTEAFF
>TRBV2|-|-|TRBJ2-5
TGTGCCAGCAGTGACTCGGAGTTAGAGACCCAGTACTTC
CASSDSELETQYF
>TRBV29-1|-|-|TRBJ2-1
TGCAGCGCCGGGGACTTTTATGAGCAGTTCTTC
CSAGDFYEQFF
>TRBV29-1|-|TRBD1|TRBJ1-1
TGCAGCGTTGACGTTGGGACAGTCACTGAAGCTTTCTTT
CSVDVGTVTEAFF
>TRBV5-1|few|-|TRBJ2-6
TGCGCCAGCAGCTTACAGGGTCACTCTGGGGCCAACGTCCTGACTTTC
CASSLQGHSGANVLTF
>TRBV9|-|-|TRBJ1-1
TGTGCCAGCAGCTGGCGACGAGGAACTGAAGCTTTCTTT
CASSWRRGTEAFF
>TRBV18|-|-|TRBJ1-1
TGTGCCAGCTCACCGCGAGGTGAAACTGAAGCTTTCTTT
CASSPRGETEAFF
>TRBV6-5|-|-|TRBJ2-2
TGTGCCACTAACCCGGGGGGCAGAGGCGGGGAGCTGTTTTTT
CATNPGGRGGELFF
>TRBV12-1|-|-|TRBJ2-1
TGTGCCAGCAGCTTGGGAAAGCGGGGGGATAACAATGAGCAGTTCTTC
CASSLGKRGDNNEQFF
>TRBV30|-|-|TRBJ1-1
TGTGCCTGGAGTCAGACAGGGAACACTGAAGCTTTCTTT
CAWSQTGNTEAFF
>TRBV5-4|few|-|TRBJ1-4
TGTGCCAGCAGCCCTGGGCCTGGGGGCTTTAGTGAAAAACTGTTTTTT
CASSPGPGGFSEKLFF
>TRBV7-2|-|TRBD2|TRBJ2-3
TGTGCCAGCAGCTTAGCGCTTGCGGGGGGTGGCACAGATACGCAGTATTTT
CASSLALAGGGTDTQYF
>TRBV11-3|-|-|TRBJ2-3
TGTGCCAGCAGCTTAGGTACTCTCCGCGGGGGCACAGATACGCAGTATTTT
CASSLGTLRGGTDTQYF
>TRBV4-2|-|-|TRBJ2-3
TGTGCCAGCAGCCAAGAGGACACGGCAAGTTTCACAGATACGCAGTATTTT
CASSQEDTASFTDTQYF
>TRBV27|-|-|TRBJ2-7
TGTGCCAGCAGTTTGAACAGGGCCTACGAGCAGTACTTC
CASSLNRAYEQYF
>TRBV21-1|-|-|TRBJ2-7
TGTGCCAGCAGCAAAGCGCTTTTGACAGGGCGGAACTACGAGCAGTACTTC
CASSKALLTGRNYEQYF
>TRBV7-2|once|-|TRBJ2-5
TGTGCCAGCAGCCCGCCTAGTGAGACCCAGTACTTC
CASSPPSETQYF
>TRBV11-2|-|TRBD1|TRBJ2-7
TGTGCCAGCAGCTTGGACAGGGGGCTGCTTGGGGTCTACGAGCAGTACTTC
CASSLDRGLLGVYEQYF
>TRBV4-3|-|-|TRBJ2-5
TGCGCCAGCAGCCGCGGGGACAGCCCGGGGGAGACCCAGTACTTC
CASSRGDSPGETQYF
>TRBV4-3|-|-|TRBJ1-1
TGCGCCAGCAGCCCACTTGGGCGAGGGCTGGGGAACACTGAAGCTTTCTTT
CASSPLGRGLGNTEAFF
>TRBV30|-|-|TRBJ1-4
TGTGCCGGCCTTACGGGTGGGGAAAAACTGTTTTTT
CAGLTGGEKLFF
>TRBV21-1|-|-|TRBJ1-2
TGTGCCAGCAGTTACCGGGACAGAAAGCCTTCTAACTATGGCTACACCTTC
CASSYRDRKPSNYGYTF
>TRBV7-6|-|-|TRBJ2-1
TGTGCCAGCAGCCCGATCGGGGTTAGTAATGAGCAGTTCTTC
CASSPIGVSNEQFF
>TRBV30|-|-|TRBJ1-2
TGTGCCTGGAGTTCTCTCGGCAGGCAGCCTAACTATGGCTACACCTTC
CAWSSLGRQPNYGYTF
>TRBV11-3|-|-|TRBJ2-7
TGTGCCAGCAGCTTATTCAGCCTCGCGGCCGAGGAGCAGTACTTC
CASSLFSLAAEEQYF
>TRBV30|few|TRBD1|TRBJ2-6
TGTGCCTGGAGTGTACCACAGGGGAACGGGGCCAACGTCCTGACTTTC
CAWSVPQGNGANVLTF
>TRBV5-6|-|-|TRBJ2-3
TGTGCCAGCAGCTCCTTCGGCAGGGGCACAGATACGCAGTATTTT
CASSSFGRGTDTQYF